This T cell receptor (beta chain) stems from a study of CD8 T cells in ankylosing spondylitis. Quantitative 5'-RACE was performed with molecular barcodes, and it yielded the TCR beta libraries. TCRdb used MiXCR to reprocess the 5' RACE reads, holding one entry per CDR3 protein. Of 8,500 to 10,000 distinct CDR3 sequences in the sample, 5% to 6.5% were seen once. This clonotype ranks as medium-sized. The V gene's germline CDR1 is SGDLS and CDR2 YYNGEE. The CDR3 spans 14 residues. V was shortened by 0 bases and J by 8 bases, with 12 bases between the two germline ends. The sequenced material came from blood, either unsorted or a sorted T cell fraction (not recorded which). The rearrangement uses TRBV9 and TRBJ2-1; TRBD1 might be the D (5 bases). This clonotype was obtained from a female donor with ankylosing spondylitis or in good health (not recorded which). In DNA form, the CDR3 reads TGTGCCAGCAGCGTAGGGGGCCCGAAATATGAGCAGTTCTTC. Protein sequence: CASSVGGPKYEQFF.